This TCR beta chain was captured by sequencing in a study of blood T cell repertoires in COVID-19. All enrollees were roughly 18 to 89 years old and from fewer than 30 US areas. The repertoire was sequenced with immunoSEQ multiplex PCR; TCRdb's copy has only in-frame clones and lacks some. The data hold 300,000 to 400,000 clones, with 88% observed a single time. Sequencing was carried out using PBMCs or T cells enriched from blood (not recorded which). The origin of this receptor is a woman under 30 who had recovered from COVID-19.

CDR3 nucleotides: TGTGCCACCAGCCAGGGGGCGTACACTGAAGCTTTCTTT. It codes for CATSQGAYTEAFF. The chain combines TRBV24-1 with TRBJ1-1; TRBD1 aligns across 8 bases. V shed 7 bases, J shed 3 bases, and the junction held 3 bases outside the gene matches. Germline CDR1 reads KGHDR; CDR2 reads SFDVKD. The CDR3 is 13 amino acids.